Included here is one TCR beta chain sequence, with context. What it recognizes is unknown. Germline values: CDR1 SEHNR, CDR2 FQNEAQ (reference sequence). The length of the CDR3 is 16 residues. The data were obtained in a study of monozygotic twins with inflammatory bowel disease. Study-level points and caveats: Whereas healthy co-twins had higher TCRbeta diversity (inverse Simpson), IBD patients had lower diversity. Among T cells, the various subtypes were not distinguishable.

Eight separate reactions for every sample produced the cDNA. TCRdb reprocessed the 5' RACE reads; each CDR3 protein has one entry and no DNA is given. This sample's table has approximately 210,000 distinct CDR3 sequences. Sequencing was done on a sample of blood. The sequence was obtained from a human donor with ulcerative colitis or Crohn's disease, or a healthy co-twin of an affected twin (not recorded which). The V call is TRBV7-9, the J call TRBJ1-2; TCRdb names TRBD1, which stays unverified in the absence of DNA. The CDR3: CASSFSRDTQRDGFTF. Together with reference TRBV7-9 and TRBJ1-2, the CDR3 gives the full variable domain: DTGVSQNPRHKITKRGQNVTFRCDPISEHNRLYWYRQTLGQGPEFLTYFQNEAQLEKSRLLSDRFSAERPKGSFSTLEIQRTEQGDSAMYLCASSFSRDTQRDGFTFGSGTRLTVV.